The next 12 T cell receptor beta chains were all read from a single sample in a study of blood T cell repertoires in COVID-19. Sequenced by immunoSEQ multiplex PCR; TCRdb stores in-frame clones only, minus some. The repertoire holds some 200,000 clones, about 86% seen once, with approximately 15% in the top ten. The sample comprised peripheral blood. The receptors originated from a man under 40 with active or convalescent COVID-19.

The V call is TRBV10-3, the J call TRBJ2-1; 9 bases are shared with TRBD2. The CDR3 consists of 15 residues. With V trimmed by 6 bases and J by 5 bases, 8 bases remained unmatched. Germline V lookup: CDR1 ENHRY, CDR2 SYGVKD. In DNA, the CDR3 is TGTGCCATCAGCCCGACTAGCGGAATCAACAATGAGCAGTTCTTC. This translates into CAISPTSGINNEQFF.

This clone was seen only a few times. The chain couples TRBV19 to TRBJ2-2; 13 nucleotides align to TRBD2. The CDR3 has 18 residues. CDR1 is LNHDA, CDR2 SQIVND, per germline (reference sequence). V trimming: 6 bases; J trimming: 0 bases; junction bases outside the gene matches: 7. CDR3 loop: CASRGTGLAGANTGELFF. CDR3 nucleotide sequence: TGTGCCAGTAGGGGGACAGGACTAGCGGGGGCGAACACCGGGGAGCTGTTTTTT.

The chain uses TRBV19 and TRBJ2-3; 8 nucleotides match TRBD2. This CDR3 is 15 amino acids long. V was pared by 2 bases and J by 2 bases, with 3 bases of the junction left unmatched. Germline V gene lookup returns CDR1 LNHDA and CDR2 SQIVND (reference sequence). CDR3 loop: CASSIWRGDTDTQYF. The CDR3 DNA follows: TGTGCCAGTAGTATATGGCGGGGGGACACAGATACGCAGTATTTT.

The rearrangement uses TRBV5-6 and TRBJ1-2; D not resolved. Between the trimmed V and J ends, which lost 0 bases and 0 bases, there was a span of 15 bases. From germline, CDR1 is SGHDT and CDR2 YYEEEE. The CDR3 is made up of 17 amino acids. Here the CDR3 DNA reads TGTGCCAGCAGCTTGGCCCCAGTTCCGACTGCTAACTATGGCTACACCTTC. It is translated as CASSLAPVPTANYGYTF. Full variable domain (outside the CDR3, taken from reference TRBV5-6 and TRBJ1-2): DAGVTQSPTHLIKTRGQQVTLRCSPKSGHDTVSWYQQALGQGPQFIFQYYEEEERQRGNFPDRFSGHQFPNYSSELNVNALLLGDSALYLCASSLAPVPTANYGYTFGSGTRLTVV.

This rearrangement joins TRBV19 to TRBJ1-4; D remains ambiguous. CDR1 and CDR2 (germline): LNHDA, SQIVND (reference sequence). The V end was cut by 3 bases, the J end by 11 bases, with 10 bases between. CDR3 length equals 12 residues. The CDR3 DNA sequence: TGTGCCAGTAGTATTAAGTCTCGGAAACTGTTTTTT. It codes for CASSIKSRKLFF. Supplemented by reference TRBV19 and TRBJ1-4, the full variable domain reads DGGITQSPKYLFRKEGQNVTLSCEQNLNHDAMYWYRQDPGQGLRLIYYSQIVNDFQKGDIAEGYSVSREKKESFPLTVTSAQKNPTAFYLCASSIKSRKLFFGSGTQLSVL.

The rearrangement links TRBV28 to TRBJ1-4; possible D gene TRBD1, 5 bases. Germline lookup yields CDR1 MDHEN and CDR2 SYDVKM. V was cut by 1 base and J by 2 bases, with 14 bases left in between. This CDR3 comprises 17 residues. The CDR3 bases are TGTGCCAGCAGTTTATCAGGGAGGGGCACGACTAATGAAAAACTGTTTTTT. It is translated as CASSLSGRGTTNEKLFF.

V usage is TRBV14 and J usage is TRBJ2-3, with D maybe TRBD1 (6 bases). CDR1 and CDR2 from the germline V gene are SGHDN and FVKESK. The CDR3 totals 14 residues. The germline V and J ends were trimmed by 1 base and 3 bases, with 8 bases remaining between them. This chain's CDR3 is CASSQGQETDTQYF. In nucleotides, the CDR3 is TGTGCCAGCAGCCAAGGACAGGAGACAGATACGCAGTATTTT.

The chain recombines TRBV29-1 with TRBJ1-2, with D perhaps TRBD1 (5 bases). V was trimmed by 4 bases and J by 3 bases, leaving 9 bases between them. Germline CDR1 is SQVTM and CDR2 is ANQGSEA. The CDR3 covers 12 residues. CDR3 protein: CSVVGGDYGYTF. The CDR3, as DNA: TGCAGCGTTGTGGGGGGTGACTATGGCTACACCTTC.

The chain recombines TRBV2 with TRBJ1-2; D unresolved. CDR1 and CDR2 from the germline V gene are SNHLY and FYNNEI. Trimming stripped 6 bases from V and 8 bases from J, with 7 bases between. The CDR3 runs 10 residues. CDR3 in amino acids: CASREGGYTF. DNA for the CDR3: TGTGCCAGCAGGGAGGGCGGCTACACCTTC.

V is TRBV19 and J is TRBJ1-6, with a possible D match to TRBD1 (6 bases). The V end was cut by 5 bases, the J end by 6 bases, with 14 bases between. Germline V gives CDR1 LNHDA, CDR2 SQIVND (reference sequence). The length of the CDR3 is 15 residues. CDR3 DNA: TGTGCCAGTAGTGGACCCTGGACAGCTAATTCACCCCTCCACTTT. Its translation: CASSGPWTANSPLHF.

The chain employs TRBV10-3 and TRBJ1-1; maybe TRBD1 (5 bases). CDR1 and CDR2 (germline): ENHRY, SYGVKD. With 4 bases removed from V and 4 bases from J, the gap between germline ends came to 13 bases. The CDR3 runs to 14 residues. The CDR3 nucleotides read TGTGCCATCAGTGGGGTTCCAGGGCCCACTGAAGCTTTCTTT. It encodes CAISGVPGPTEAFF.

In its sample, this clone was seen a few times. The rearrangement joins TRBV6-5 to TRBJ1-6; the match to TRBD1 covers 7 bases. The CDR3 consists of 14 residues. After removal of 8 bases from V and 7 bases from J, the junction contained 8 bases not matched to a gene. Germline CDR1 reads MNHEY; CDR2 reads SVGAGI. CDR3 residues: CASGSRQGNSPLHF. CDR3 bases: TGTGCCAGCGGGTCGCGACAGGGCAATTCACCCCTCCACTTT.